The following is a T cell receptor beta chain sequence with its context. Its antigen is not known. These data originate in a study of CD8 T cells in Susac syndrome. Roughly 0.45 to 1 ug RNA was reverse transcribed with random hexamers. TCRdb passed the immunoSEQ multiplex PCR reads through MiXCR, listing each CDR3 protein once. The table lists around 150,000 distinct CDR3 sequences, approximately 95% of them singletons. J gave up 8 bases and V 4 bases, and 8 bases lay outside the gene matches. Germline V CDR1 and CDR2: SGHRS, YFSETQ. This CDR3 comprises 14 residues. Study-wide points: Individuals included in the TCR sequencing and HLA analysis were acknowledged by the study to be relatively few in number.

Sequencing was done on a sample of CD4+ T cells from PBMCs. J is TRBJ1-4 and V is TRBV5-1, with 7 bases lining up with TRBD1. The TCR comes from a human donor with multiple sclerosis. The CDR3 DNA is TGCGCCAGCAGCCAGGGACAGTTACGAGAAAAACTGTTTTTT. Its protein is CASSQGQLREKLFF.